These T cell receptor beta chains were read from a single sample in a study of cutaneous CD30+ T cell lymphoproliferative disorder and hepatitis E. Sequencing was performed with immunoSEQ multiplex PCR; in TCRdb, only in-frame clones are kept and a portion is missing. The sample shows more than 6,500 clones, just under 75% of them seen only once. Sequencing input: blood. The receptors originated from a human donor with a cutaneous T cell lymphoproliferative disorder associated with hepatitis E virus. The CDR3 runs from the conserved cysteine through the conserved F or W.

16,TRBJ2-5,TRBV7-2,CASSHPPGLAGETQYF
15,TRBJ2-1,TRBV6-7,CASSDRRSSYNEQFF
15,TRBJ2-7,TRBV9,CASSVGVAGVWEQYF
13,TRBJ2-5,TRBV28,CASSSQVVETQYF
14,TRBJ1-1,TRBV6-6,CASRLDRVSTEAFF
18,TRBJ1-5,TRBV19,CASSGQGKIKYSNQPQHF
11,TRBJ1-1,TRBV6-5,CASGEVFEAFF
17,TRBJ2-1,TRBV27,CASSSRGTSFSYNEQFF
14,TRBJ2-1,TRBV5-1,CASSAGTGYNEQFF
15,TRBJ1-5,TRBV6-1,CASRGRVARGQPQHF
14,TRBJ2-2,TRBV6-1,CASTFGTLTGELFF
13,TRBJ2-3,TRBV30,CAWSIVGTDTQYF
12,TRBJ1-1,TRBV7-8,CASSFTITEAFF
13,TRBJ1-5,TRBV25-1,CASSATENQPQHF
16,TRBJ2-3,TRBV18,CASSLRDLGKTDTQYF
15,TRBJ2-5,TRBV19,CASSIDLVEGETQYF
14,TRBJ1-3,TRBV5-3,CARPPARVGNTIYF
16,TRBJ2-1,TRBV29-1,CSVEGRAGGYGNEQFF
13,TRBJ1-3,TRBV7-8,CASSYVREDTIYF
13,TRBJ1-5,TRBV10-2,CASRWNSNQPQHF
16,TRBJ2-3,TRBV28,CASSSATSGDTDTQYF
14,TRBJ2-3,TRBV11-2,CASRTGPSTDTQYF
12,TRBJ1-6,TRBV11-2,CASSSRWGALHF
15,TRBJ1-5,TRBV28,CASSSLDGRNQPQHF
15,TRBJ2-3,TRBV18,CASSPPGRNTDTQYF
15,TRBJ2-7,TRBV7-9,CASSFSLTGAYEQYF
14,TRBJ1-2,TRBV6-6,CASSYDPRGYGYTF
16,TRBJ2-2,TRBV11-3,CASSPGLAGVGGELFF
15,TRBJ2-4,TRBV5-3,CARSKGQGPLNIQYF
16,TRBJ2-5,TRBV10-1,CASSPGAGPGPETQYF